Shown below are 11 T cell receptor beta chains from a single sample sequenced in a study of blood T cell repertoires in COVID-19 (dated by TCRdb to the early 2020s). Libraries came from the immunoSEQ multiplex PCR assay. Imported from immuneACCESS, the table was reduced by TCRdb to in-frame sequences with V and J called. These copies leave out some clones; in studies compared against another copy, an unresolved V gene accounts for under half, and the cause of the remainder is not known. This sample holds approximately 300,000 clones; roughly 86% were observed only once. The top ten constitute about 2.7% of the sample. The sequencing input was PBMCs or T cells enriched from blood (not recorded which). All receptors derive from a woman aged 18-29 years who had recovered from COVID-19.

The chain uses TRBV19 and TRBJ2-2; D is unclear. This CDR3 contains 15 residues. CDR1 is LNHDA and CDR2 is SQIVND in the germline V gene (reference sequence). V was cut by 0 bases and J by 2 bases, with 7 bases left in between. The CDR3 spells CASSIDGGNTGELFF. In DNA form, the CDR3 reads TGTGCCAGTAGTATAGACGGCGGAAACACCGGGGAGCTGTTTTTT. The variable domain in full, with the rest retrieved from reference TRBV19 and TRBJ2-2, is DGGITQSPKYLFRKEGQNVTLSCEQNLNHDAMYWYRQDPGQGLRLIYYSQIVNDFQKGDIAEGYSVSREKKESFPLTVTSAQKNPTAFYLCASSIDGGNTGELFFGEGSRLTVL.

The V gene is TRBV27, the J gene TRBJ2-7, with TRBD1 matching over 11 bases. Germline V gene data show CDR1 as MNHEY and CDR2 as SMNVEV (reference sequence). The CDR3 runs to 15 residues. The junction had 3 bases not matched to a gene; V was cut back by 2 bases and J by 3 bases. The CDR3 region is CASSLIGTGGYEQYF. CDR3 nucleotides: TGTGCCAGCAGTTTAATCGGGACAGGGGGCTACGAGCAGTACTTC.

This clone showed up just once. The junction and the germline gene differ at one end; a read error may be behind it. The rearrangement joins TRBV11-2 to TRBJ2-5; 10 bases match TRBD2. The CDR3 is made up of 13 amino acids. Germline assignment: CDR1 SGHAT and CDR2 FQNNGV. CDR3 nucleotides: TGTGCCAGCAGCTTAGTGGTCGAGGGACTAGCGAACTTC. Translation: CASSLVVEGLANF.

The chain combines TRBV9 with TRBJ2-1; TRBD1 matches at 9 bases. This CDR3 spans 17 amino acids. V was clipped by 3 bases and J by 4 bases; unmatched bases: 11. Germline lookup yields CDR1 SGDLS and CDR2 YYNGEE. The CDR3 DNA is TGTGCCAGCAGCGGAGACGCTGTCGGGACAGGGTACAATGAGCAGTTCTTC. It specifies CASSGDAVGTGYNEQFF.

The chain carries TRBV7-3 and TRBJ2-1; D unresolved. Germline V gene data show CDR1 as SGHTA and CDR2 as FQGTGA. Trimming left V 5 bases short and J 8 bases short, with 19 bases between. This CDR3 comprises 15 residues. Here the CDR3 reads CASSPRPLSSHEQFF. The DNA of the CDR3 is TGTGCCAGCAGCCCACGCCCACTATCTTCCCATGAGCAGTTCTTC.

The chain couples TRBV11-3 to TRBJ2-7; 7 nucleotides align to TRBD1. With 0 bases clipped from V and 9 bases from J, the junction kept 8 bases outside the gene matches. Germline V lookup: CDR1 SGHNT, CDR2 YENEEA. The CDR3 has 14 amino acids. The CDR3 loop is CASSLDVKGARQYF. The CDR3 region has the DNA TGTGCCAGCAGCTTAGATGTAAAGGGGGCCAGGCAGTACTTC.

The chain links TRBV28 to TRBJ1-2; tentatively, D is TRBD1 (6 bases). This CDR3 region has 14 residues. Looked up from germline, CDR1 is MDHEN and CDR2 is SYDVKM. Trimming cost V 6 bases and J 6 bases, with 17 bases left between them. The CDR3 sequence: CASSALQGIDGYTF. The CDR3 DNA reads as TGTGCCAGCAGCGCATTACAGGGAATCGATGGCTACACCTTC.

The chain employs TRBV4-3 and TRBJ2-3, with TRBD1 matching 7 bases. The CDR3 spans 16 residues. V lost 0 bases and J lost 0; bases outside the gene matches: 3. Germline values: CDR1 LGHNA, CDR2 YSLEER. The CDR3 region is CASSQEGRGSTDTQYF. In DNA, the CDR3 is TGCGCCAGCAGCCAAGAAGGCAGGGGGAGCACAGATACGCAGTATTTT.

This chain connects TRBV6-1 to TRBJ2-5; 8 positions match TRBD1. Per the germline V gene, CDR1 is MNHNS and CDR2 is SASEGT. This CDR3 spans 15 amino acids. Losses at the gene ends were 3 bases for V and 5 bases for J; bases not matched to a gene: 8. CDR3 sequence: CASSDLGRGQETQYF. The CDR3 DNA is TGTGCCAGCAGTGACCTGGGCAGGGGGCAGGAGACCCAGTACTTC.

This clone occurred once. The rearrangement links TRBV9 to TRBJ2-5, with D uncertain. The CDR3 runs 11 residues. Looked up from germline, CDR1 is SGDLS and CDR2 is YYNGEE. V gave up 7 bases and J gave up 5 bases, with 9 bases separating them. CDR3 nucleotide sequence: TGTGCCAGCTCGGCCGGGGAGACCCAGTACTTC. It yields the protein CASSAGETQYF.

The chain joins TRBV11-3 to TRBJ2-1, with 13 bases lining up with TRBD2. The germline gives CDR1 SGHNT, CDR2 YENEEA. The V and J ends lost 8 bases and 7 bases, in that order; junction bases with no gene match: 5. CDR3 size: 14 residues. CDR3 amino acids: CASLGLAGANEQFF. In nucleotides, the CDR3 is TGTGCCAGCCTAGGACTAGCGGGGGCTAATGAGCAGTTCTTC.